The 3 T cell receptor beta chains reported below all come from one sample, sequenced in a study of CD8 T cells in Susac syndrome (dated by TCRdb to 2018 to 2020). Libraries were made using the immunoSEQ multiplex PCR assay. RNA was extracted using the RNeasy kit, and about 0.45 to 1 ug of the RNA was reverse transcribed with random hexamers. TCRdb reran the public reads through fastp at Q25 and MiXCR, keeping productive beta chains. Rows are unified per CDR3 protein, each entry keeping the most common DNA and genes. A total of about 430,000 distinct CDR3 sequences appear in this sample, 75% to 90% of them only once. 0.09% to 0.15% of the sample belongs to the ten largest clones. Sequencing was performed on CD8+ T cells from PBMCs. The source of these receptors is a human donor with multiple sclerosis.

V gene TRBV5-6 combines with J gene TRBJ2-6; D ambiguous. The V and J ends lost 2 bases and 1 base respectively, with 16 bases between them. This CDR3 is built from 18 residues. CDR1 is SGHDT, CDR2 YYEEEE, per germline. DNA for the CDR3: TGTGCCAGCAGCTTAGCCGGGTATTCCCTTTCTGGGGCCAACGTCCTGACTTTC. Encoded protein: CASSLAGYSLSGANVLTF.

This chain links TRBV4-1 with TRBJ2-1; 7 nucleotides line up with TRBD2. Trimming removed 1 base from V and 6 bases from J; junction bases left unmatched: 9. There are 16 residues in the CDR3. The germline V gene has CDR1 MGHRA and CDR2 YSYEKL. The CDR3, as DNA: TGCGCCAGCAGCCAAGTCGCGGGAGCCAACCTCAATGAGCAGTTCTTC. It is translated as CASSQVAGANLNEQFF.

In this sample, this clonotype turned up a few times. The genes are TRBV12-3 or TRBV12-4 and TRBJ1-1; D unresolved. The CDR3 totals 12 residues. The V gene lost 0 bases and the J gene lost 8 bases, with 7 bases spanning the gap. The CDR3 here is CASSLAGNEAFF. Written as DNA, the CDR3 is TGTGCCAGCAGTTTAGCAGGTAACGAAGCTTTCTTT.